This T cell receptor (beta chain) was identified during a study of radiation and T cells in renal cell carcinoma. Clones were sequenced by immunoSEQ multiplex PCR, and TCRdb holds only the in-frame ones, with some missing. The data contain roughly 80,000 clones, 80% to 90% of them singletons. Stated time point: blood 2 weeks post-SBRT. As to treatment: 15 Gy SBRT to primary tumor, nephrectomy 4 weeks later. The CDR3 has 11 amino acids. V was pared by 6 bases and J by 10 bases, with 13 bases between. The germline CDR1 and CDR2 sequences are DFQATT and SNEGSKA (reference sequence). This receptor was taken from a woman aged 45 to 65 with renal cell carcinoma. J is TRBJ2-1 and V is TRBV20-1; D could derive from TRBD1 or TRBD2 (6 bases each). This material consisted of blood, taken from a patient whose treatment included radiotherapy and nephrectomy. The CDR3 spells CSATEGGEQFF. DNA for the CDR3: TGCAGTGCCACCGAGGGGGGCGAGCAGTTCTTC.